The 21 T cell receptor beta chains below come from one sample, sequenced in a study of T cell repertoires in cytomegalovirus infection (dated by TCRdb to 2018 to 2020). These receptors have no known antigen. Sequencing was carried out with an Illumina HiSeq 1500. Starting from the raw public reads, TCRdb applied fastp trimming at Q25, assembled clones with MiXCR and retained in-frame beta chains. Here each entry gathers all rows of one CDR3 protein and keeps the most common genes and DNA. This sample has approximately 1,000,000 distinct CDR3 sequences in its table, and about 33% of those were observed once. The top ten constitute about an eighth of the sample. Sample treatment or condition, as interpreted from the label and publication: in vitro stimulation with specific CMV peptide epitopes to enrich CMV-specific T cells. The starting material was cultured CD8+ T cells from PBMCs, obtained from culture after CMV antigen stimulation. These receptors all stem from a human donor in good health (CMV status not recorded). Some clones in this sample may be carry-over from other donors' samples.

This clonotype was seen a few times. V and J are TRBV28 and TRBJ2-5; weak D call: TRBD2 (5 bases). CDR3 size: 12 residues. CDR1 and CDR2 from the germline V gene are MDHEN and SYDVKM. Trimming cost V 6 bases and J 14 bases, with 19 bases left between them. CDR3 DNA: TGTGCCAGCAGCTCGTGGGGAGAAGACCCTTACTTC. Translated, it gives CASSSWGEDPYF.

A few counts support this clonotype. The rearrangement uses TRBV12-5 and TRBJ2-1; maybe TRBD2 (6 bases). CDR3 length: 14 residues. Trimming removed 8 bases from V and 4 bases from J, with 15 bases in between. Germline values: CDR1 LGHNT, CDR2 FRNRAP. This chain's CDR3 is CASTLGGEYNEQFF. The CDR3 bases are TGTGCTAGTACCTTGGGGGGTGAGTACAATGAGCAGTTCTTC.

This chain links TRBV7-9 with TRBJ1-1; D call uncertain. In germline, CDR1 is SEHNR, CDR2 FQNEAQ (reference sequence). V shed 5 bases and J shed 4 bases, with 17 bases lying between them. The CDR3 loop spans 15 amino acids. The CDR3 region has the DNA TGTGCCAGCAGCCCTTACGAGGGCTTGGGCACTGAAGCTTTCTTT. This translates into CASSPYEGLGTEAFF. The full variable domain, in which reference TRBV7-9 and TRBJ1-1 provide the parts outside the CDR3, is DTGVSQNPRHKITKRGQNVTFRCDPISEHNRLYWYRQTLGQGPEFLTYFQNEAQLEKSRLLSDRFSAERPKGSFSTLEIQRTEQGDSAMYLCASSPYEGLGTEAFFGQGTRLTVV.

The rearrangement uses TRBV6-6 and TRBJ1-1; tentatively, D is TRBD1 (5 bases). This CDR3 has 15 residues. Germline V gene data show CDR1 as MNHNY and CDR2 as SVGAGI (reference sequence). V was trimmed by 6 bases and J by 1 base, leaving 15 bases between them. The CDR3 bases are TGTGCCAGCAGGAGGGTAGGGGAGGCGAACACTGAAGCTTTCTTT. This codes for CASRRVGEANTEAFF.

This clonotype was counted at least ten times. This chain uses TRBV6-5 with TRBJ2-4; D tentatively reads TRBD1 or TRBD2 (6 bases each). This CDR3 region has 16 residues. Trimming stripped 2 bases from V and 0 bases from J, with 11 bases between. CDR1 is MNHEY, CDR2 SVGAGI, per germline. The CDR3: CASSYGGRGAKNIQYF. CDR3 in DNA: TGTGCCAGCAGTTACGGGGGGCGGGGAGCCAAAAACATTCAGTACTTC.

The chain has TRBV28 and TRBJ1-1, with 9 bases identical to TRBD1. J gave up 7 bases and V 1 base, and 1 base lay outside the gene matches. Germline CDR1 MDHEN, CDR2 SYDVKM. This CDR3 comprises 13 residues. The CDR3 reads CASSLSTGGEAFF. As DNA, the CDR3 is TGTGCCAGCAGTTTATCGACAGGGGGTGAAGCTTTCTTT.

The chain combines TRBV27 with TRBJ1-5, with D hard to call. The germline V and J ends were trimmed by 2 bases and 6 bases, with 8 bases remaining between them. The germline CDR1 and CDR2 sequences are MNHEY and SMNVEV (reference sequence). This CDR3 spans 13 amino acids. CDR3 DNA: TGTGCCAGCAGTTTAGTAGGGTTTCAGCCCCAGCATTTT. It yields the protein CASSLVGFQPQHF.

This clonotype was counted ten times or more. This sequence joins TRBV12-3 or TRBV12-4 and TRBJ2-6; 8 positions agree with TRBD1. This CDR3 spans 21 amino acids. J was trimmed by 7 bases and V by 3 bases; bases with no gene match: 23. The CDR3: CASSFLLRTGLIPLGANVLTF. Here the CDR3 DNA reads TGTGCCAGCAGTTTCCTCCTTCGGACAGGGCTGATCCCTCTGGGTGCCAACGTCCTGACTTTC.

V usage is TRBV7-3 and J usage is TRBJ2-1; TRBD2 matches 7 bases. Germline-derived CDR1 and CDR2 are SGHTA and FQGTGA. The V segment lost 0 bases and the J segment 10 bases; nucleotides outside the gene matches: 6. This CDR3 contains 14 residues. Here the CDR3 reads CASSLTGGGKEQFF. The CDR3 DNA is TGTGCCAGCAGCTTAACAGGCGGGGGTAAGGAGCAGTTCTTC.

V and J are TRBV6-6 and TRBJ2-4; D is uncertain. CDR3 size: 15 residues. Looked up from germline, CDR1 is MNHNY and CDR2 is SVGAGI (reference sequence). Deletions cut 2 bases from V and 1 base from J, with 9 bases between. The CDR3 bases are TGTGCCAGCAGTTACGTGGTGAAGGCCAAAAACATTCAGTACTTC. It specifies CASSYVVKAKNIQYF.

The chain recombines TRBV9 with TRBJ2-5; 11 positions match TRBD2. CDR1 SGDLS and CDR2 YYNGEE come from the germline V gene. The CDR3 extends over 17 amino acids. V trimming: 0 bases; J trimming: 3 bases; junction bases outside the gene matches: 7. DNA of the CDR3: TGTGCCAGCAGCGTAGCCCTCGGGACTAGCGGCGAAGAGACCCAGTACTTC. Translated: CASSVALGTSGEETQYF.

The chain recombines TRBV24-1 with TRBJ2-2; D unclear. The V end was cut by 9 bases, the J end by 2 bases, with 12 bases between. The CDR3 runs 14 residues. Germline CDR1 and CDR2: KGHDR and SFDVKD. The CDR3 spells CATAVWGNTGELFF. The CDR3 coding sequence is TGTGCCACCGCGGTCTGGGGAAACACCGGGGAGCTGTTTTTT.

The table lists this clonotype with a few counts. This chain connects TRBV7-9 to TRBJ2-7; D uncertain. Germline-derived CDR1 and CDR2 are SEHNR and FQNEAQ (reference sequence). CDR3 length: 12 amino acids. Deletions cut 4 bases from V and 2 bases from J, with 6 bases between. The CDR3 DNA sequence: TGTGCCAGCAGCTCCACCCCCTACGAGCAGTACGTC. Amino acids: CASSSTPYEQYV.

This clonotype was counted a single time. The rearrangement uses TRBV7-9 and TRBJ2-5; D tentatively reads TRBD1 or TRBD2 (5 bases each). Germline assignment: CDR1 SEHNR and CDR2 FQNEAQ (reference sequence). There are 15 residues in the CDR3. Trimming removed 8 bases from V and 5 bases from J, with 21 bases in between. This CDR3 is CASGYRDPGGETQYF. The CDR3 coding sequence is TGTGCCAGCGGCTACCGGGACCCGGGCGGGGAGACCCAGTACTTC.

This rearrangement joins TRBV6-6 to TRBJ1-6; 9 bases align to TRBD1. The trim removed 2 bases at V and 2 bases at J, leaving 7 bases unmatched. Germline V CDR1 and CDR2: MNHNY, SVGAGI (reference sequence). This CDR3 has 18 amino acids. The CDR3 DNA sequence: TGTGCCAGCAGTTACCCCGACAGGGGGGTAGCCTATAATTCACCCCTCCACTTT. The encoded protein is CASSYPDRGVAYNSPLHF.

The chain employs TRBV9 and TRBJ1-3, with D unclear. In germline, CDR1 is SGDLS, CDR2 YYNGEE. The CDR3 length is 15 residues. V lost 3 bases and J 0 bases, leaving 10 bases between the germline ends. The CDR3 nucleotides read TGTGCCAGCAGCGACGAGACGGTCTCTGGAAACACCATATATTTT. It specifies CASSDETVSGNTIYF.

This chain uses TRBV20-1 with TRBJ2-7, with TRBD2 matching over 14 bases. The V segment lost 6 bases and the J segment 6 bases; nucleotides outside the gene matches: 4. This CDR3 has 13 amino acids. Germline CDR1 DFQATT, CDR2 SNEGSKA (reference sequence). The CDR3 nucleotides read TGCAGTGCGGGGGGACTAGCGGGGGCCGAGCAGTACGTC. Translated, it gives CSAGGLAGAEQYV.

The V gene is TRBV3-1, the J gene TRBJ2-1; 10 nucleotides agree with TRBD2. Germline lookup yields CDR1 LGHDT and CDR2 YNNKEL (reference sequence). V shed 3 bases and J 0 bases; nucleotides not matched to a gene: 5. CDR3 size: 17 residues. The CDR3 region has the DNA TGTGCCAGCAGCCAGGCTAGCGGGGGTTCCTCCTACAATGAGCAGTTCTTC. Its translation is CASSQASGGSSYNEQFF.

This rearrangement joins TRBV7-4 to TRBJ1-6; D is unresolved. This CDR3 has 15 amino acids. Trimming pared 5 bases from V and 1 base from J, leaving 9 bases between. CDR1 and CDR2 from the germline V gene are SGHVT and SQSDAQ. The CDR3 loop is CASSPGLSYNSPLHF. The CDR3 region has the DNA TGTGCCAGCAGCCCCGGGCTATCCTATAATTCACCCCTCCACTTT.

This clonotype was picked up a small number of times. The V and J genes are TRBV6-1 and TRBJ2-1; TRBD1 aligns across 12 bases. Trimming removed 6 bases from V and 8 bases from J; junction bases left unmatched: 5. The CDR3 has 14 residues. Per the germline V gene, CDR1 is MNHNS and CDR2 is SASEGT. CDR3 sequence: CASSPGQGADEQFF. CDR3 bases: TGTGCCAGCAGCCCGGGACAGGGGGCGGATGAGCAGTTCTTC.

This clonotype was seen repeatedly, ten times or more. The rearrangement links TRBV7-9 to TRBJ2-3; 7 bases are shared with TRBD1. CDR1 is SEHNR and CDR2 is FQNEAQ in the germline V gene (reference sequence). V gave up 6 bases and J gave up 2 bases; unmatched junction bases: 20. CDR3 length equals 19 residues. The chain's CDR3 is CASRGSADRAAGTTDTQYF. The CDR3 bases are TGTGCCAGCAGGGGAAGCGCCGACAGGGCGGCAGGGACCACAGATACGCAGTATTTT.